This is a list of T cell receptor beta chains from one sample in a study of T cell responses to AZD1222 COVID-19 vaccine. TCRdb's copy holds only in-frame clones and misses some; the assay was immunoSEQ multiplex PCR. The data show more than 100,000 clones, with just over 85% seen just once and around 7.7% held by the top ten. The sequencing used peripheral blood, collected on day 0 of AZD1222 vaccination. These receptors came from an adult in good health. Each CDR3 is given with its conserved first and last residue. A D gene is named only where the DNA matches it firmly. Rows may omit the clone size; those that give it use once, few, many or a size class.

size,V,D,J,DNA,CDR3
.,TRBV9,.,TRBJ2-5,TGTGCCAGCAGCGTAGTGGGCAGGTACCAAGAGACCCAGTACTTC,CASSVVGRYQETQYF
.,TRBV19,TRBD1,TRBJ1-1,TGTGCCAGTAGTGATACCGGGACAGGGGGACCAGAAGCTTTCTTT,CASSDTGTGGPEAFF
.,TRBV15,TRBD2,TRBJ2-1,TGTGCCACCAGCGGGAGGGCCGGTGAGCAGTTCTTC,CATSGRAGEQFF
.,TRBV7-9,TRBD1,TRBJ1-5,TGTGCCAGCAGCTTGGAAGGGACAGGAGGTCAGCCCCAGCATTTT,CASSLEGTGGQPQHF
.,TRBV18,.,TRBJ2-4,TGTGCCAGCTCACCACCGAACGGGGTTGCCAAAAACATTCAGTACTTC,CASSPPNGVAKNIQYF
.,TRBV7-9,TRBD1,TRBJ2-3,TGTGCCAGCAGCAGAGGGACAGGGGGCCACACAGATACGCAGTATTTT,CASSRGTGGHTDTQYF
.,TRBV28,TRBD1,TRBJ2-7,TGTGCCAGCAGTTCAATGACAGGGGGCTCCTACGAGCAGTACTTC,CASSSMTGGSYEQYF
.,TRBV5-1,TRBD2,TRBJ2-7,TGCGCCAGCAGCTTAGCGCGGGGGACCTCCTACGAGCAGTACTTC,CASSLARGTSYEQYF
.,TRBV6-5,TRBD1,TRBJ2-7,TGTGCCAGCAGGATACAGGGGTCGGTCTACGAGCAGTACTTC,CASRIQGSVYEQYF
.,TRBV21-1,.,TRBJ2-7,TGTGCCAGCCAGCAAGGTCCCCGAGTGACTAGCGGGAGGGCCGGGGAGCAGTACTTC,CASQQGPRVTSGRAGEQYF
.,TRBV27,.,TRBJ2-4,TGTGCCAGCAGTACCCGATCCAAGGAAAACATTCAGTACTTC,CASSTRSKENIQYF
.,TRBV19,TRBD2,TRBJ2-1,TGTGCCAGTAGTCTAATAGCGGGGGACGGAAGTGAGCAGTTCTTC,CASSLIAGDGSEQFF
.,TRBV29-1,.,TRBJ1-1,TGCAGCGTTGTTCGGTCAGGGGTCCACCCAGGAGCTTTCTTT,CSVVRSGVHPGAFF
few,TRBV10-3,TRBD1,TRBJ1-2,TGTGCCATCAGCCAGAGTCCCGGGACAGGTGTCTATGGCTACACCTTC,CAISQSPGTGVYGYTF
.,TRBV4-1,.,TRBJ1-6,TGCGCCAGCAGCCAAGATCCCCCCCGGGGATATAATTCACCCCTCCACTTT,CASSQDPPRGYNSPLHF
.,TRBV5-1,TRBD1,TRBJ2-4,TGCGCCAGCAGCTCGACAGGGGGCCTGGCCAAAAACATTCAGTACTTC,CASSSTGGLAKNIQYF
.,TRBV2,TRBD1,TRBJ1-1,TGTGCCAGCAAGACAGGGGTCACTGAAGCTTTCTTT,CASKTGVTEAFF
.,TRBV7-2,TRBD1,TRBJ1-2,TGTGCCAGCAGCTATGGACAGGTAGTTGGCTACACCTTC,CASSYGQVVGYTF
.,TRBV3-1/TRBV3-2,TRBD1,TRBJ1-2,TGTGCCAGCAGCCAAGATTCGGGGACAGGGTATGGCTACACCTTC,CASSQDSGTGYGYTF
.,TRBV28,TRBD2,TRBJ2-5,TGTGCCAGCAGTTTATTCGGGACTAGCTCACAAGAGACCCAGTACTTC,CASSLFGTSSQETQYF
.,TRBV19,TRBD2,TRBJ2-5,TGTGCCAGTAGTATCACGGGGGGGAATTCGGAGACCCAGTACTTC,CASSITGGNSETQYF
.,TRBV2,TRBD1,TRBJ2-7,TGTGCCAGCAGTGAAAGTTTCCCGGGACAGGGCGTAAACAGCTCCTACGAGCAGTACTTC,CASSESFPGQGVNSSYEQYF
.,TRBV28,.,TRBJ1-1,TGTGCCATCGCAGGGGTATCGAACACTGAAGCTTTCTTT,CAIAGVSNTEAFF